This TCR beta chain originates from a study of T cells in Graves' hyperthyroidism and ophthalmopathy (dated by TCRdb to about 2019). With regard to the full study: Peripheral blood samples were taken at the time of initial diagnosis, prior to any treatment. A discovery cohort of about 96 patients, roughly 40 with Graves' ophthalmopathy and about 58 with stable Graves' hyperthyroidism, was used to find distinguishing TCR V-J signatures. Whether ophthalmopathy could be predicted prospectively was tested in an independent validation cohort made up of 18 hyperthyroidism patients plus 17 patients who later progressed to ophthalmopathy. The roughly 91 discovery patients were randomly divided into training and test sets at a 7:3 ratio. The study also compared thyroid tissue and blood T-cell repertoires from roughly six Graves' hyperthyroidism patients. After blood sampling, hyperthyroidism patients were treated with methimazole at a starting dose of 30 mg daily, and ophthalmopathy patients were treated with high-dose intravenous methylprednisolone. According to the paper, TCR Vbeta CDR3 sequencing was carried out on about 140 peripheral blood samples, which came from over 40 ophthalmopathy, approximately 72 hyperthyroidism and roughly 17 progressor patients. Study-level results and caveats: In cross-validation, a model built on a 13 V-J signature told ophthalmopathy apart from stable hyperthyroidism with approximately 90% sensitivity and roughly 81% specificity, and in testing the same model reached 80%/75%. Most expanded thyroid clonotypes (frequency above 0.001) were also detected in blood, suggesting blood repertoires may reflect thyroid immune responses. In validation, the model predicted progression to ophthalmopathy with around 71% sensitivity and roughly 75% specificity, a median of approximately 6.5 months before onset. No statistical method was used to fix the sample size in advance, and group allocation was not hidden from the investigators.

TCR beta CDR3 regions were amplified from RNA transcripts. The first round of RT-PCR for the TCR CDR3 was performed with the HTBI primer set and the Qiagen OneStep RT-PCR kit. The libraries were constructed in a second round of multiplex PCR and then size-selected and purified. Sequencing of the libraries was done on an Illumina HiSeq2000 using paired-end 100 bp reads. The authors processed their data as follows. SOAPnuke was used to process the raw data, with reads discarded if the reads contained adapters or uncalled bases, had a mean Phred below 15, or lacked an exact constant-primer or identifier match. COPE v1.2.5 was used to merge high-quality paired reads, and clonotypes were defined as unique nucleotide sequences. MiTCR v1.1 was used to align the clonotypes against IMGT TRBV, TRBD and TRBJ reference segments. Only V-J combinations with frequency above 0.0001, covering 99% to 99.2% of repertoires, were analysed. The TCS score was defined as F50 (clonal expansion) divided by E x V (chaos), with BLOSUM62-based TCRdist calculated between CDR3 peptides within each V-J. Welch's t-statistics and random forest reduced several hundred V-J features to about 13, which were used in a naive Bayes classifier (R e1071). TCRdb reworked the public reads: Q25 trimming with fastp, MiXCR clone assembly, productive beta chains retained. When rows share a CDR3 protein, they turn into one entry using the most common DNA and genes. The V and J calls here are based on TCRdb, not the publication. The sample table holds under 550,000 distinct CDR3 sequences, of which roughly 13% were seen once. Of the sample, 5.3% falls within the top ten clones.

This clonotype was counted only a few times. Which antigen it targets is not known. No clone much larger than this one lies a single base away; base qualities are absent. From V the trimming removes 1 base and from J it removes 11 bases, while the gene matches leave 9 bases of the junction unaccounted for. The CDR3 has 16 amino acids, counting the end cysteine and phenylalanine. The only DNA kept is the CDR3, 48 bases in frame from the first base. The germline V gene encodes CDR1 SGHNT and CDR2 YENEEA. A patient counted as having stable Graves' hyperthyroidism if no progression to ophthalmopathy occurred over 18 months of follow-up. The hyperthyroidism patients were between 18 and 65 years old and newly diagnosed, with a disease duration of less than 2 months. The study excluded patients with uncontrolled infections, other autoimmune diseases, pregnancy or lactation. Diagnoses were based on clinical symptoms, serum thyroxine and TRAb, thyroid ultrasound and orbital computed tomography. PBMCs were separated from over 9 ml of fresh peripheral blood using Ficoll-Paque density gradient centrifugation. Trizol reagent was used to extract total RNA, and RNA quality was then checked on an Agilent 2100 Bioanalyzer.

The sequence came from a young woman with Graves' hyperthyroidism. Sample: blood. This chain joins TRBV11-3 to TRBJ2-1, and 12 junctional nucleotides match TRBD2. The DNA reads TGTGCCAGCAGCTTAGGCCACGGGACTAGCGGGTTTAAGCAGTTCTTC. The resulting protein is CASSLGHGTSGFKQFF.